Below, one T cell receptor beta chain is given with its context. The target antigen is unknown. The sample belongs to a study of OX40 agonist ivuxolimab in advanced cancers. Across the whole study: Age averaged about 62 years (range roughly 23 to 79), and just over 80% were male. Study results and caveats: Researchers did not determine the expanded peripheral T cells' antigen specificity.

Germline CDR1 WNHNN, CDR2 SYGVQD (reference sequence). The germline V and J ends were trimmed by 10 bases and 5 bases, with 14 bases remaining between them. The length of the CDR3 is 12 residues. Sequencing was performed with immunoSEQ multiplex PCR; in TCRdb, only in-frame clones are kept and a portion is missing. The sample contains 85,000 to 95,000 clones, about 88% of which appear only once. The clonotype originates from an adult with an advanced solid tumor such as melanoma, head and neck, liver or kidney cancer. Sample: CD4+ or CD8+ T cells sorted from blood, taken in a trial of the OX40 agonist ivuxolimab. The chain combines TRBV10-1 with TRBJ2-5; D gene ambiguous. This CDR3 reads CANLTGRETQYF. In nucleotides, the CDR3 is TGCGCCAACCTAACGGGTAGGGAGACCCAGTACTTC.